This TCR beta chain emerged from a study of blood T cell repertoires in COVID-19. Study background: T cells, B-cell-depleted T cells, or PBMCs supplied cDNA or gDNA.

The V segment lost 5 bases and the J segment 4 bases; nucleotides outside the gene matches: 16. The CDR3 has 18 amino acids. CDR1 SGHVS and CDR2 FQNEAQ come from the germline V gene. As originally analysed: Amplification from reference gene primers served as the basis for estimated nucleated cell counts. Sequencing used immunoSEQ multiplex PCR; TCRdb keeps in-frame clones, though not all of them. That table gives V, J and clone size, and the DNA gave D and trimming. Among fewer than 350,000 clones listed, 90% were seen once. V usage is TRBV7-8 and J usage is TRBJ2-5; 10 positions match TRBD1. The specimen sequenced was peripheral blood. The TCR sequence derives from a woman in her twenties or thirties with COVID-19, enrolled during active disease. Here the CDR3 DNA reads TGTGCCAGCAGCAGCTTGAATTTCCGGACAGGGGGTGGAGAGACCCAGTACTTC. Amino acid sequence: CASSSLNFRTGGGETQYF.